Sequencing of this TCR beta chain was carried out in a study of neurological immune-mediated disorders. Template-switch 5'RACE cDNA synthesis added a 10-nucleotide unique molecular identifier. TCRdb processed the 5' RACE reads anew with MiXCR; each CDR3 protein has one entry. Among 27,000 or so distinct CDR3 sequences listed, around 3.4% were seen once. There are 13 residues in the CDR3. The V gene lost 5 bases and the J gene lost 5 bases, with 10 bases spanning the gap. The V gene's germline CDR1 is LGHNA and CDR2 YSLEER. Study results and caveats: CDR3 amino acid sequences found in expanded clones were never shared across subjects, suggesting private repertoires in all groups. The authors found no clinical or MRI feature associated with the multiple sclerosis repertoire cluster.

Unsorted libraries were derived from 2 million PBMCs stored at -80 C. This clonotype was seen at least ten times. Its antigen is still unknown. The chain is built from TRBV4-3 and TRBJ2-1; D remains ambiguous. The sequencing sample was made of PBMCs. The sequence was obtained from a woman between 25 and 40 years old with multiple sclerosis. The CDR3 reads CASSRSGNNEQFF. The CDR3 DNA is TGCGCCAGCAGCAGGAGTGGAAACAATGAGCAGTTCTTC.